The clone carrying this T cell receptor (beta chain) was observed at least ten times. Its antigen remains unknown. The CDR3 is cut off 3 residues early in the read; its end comes from the germline J gene. Data came from immunoSEQ multiplex PCR; TCRdb stores just in-frame clones and leaves some out. Found here are tens of thousands of clones, no singletons; the ten largest cover around 2.8%. The data originate from a study of T cell clonality in common variable immunodeficiency. Study observations and caveats: Links between repertoire features and CVID complications were heterogeneity-limited.

In germline, CDR1 is LNHDA, CDR2 SQIVND (reference sequence). CDR3 size: 12 residues. The V gene is TRBV19, the J gene TRBJ1-2; 8 bases are shared with TRBD1. The origin of this receptor is a person between 18 and 70 years old in good health. Sample: peripheral blood mononuclear cells. The CDR3: CASSIRQGGYTF. CDR3 DNA (partial): TGTGCCAGTAGTATCCGACAGGGGGGC.